This T cell receptor beta chain was identified during a study of beta chain features in type 1 diabetes. General study results and limits: For type 1 diabetes patients, VDJ junctions showed fewer insertions and more deletions. A definitive answer on HLA type influencing TCRB rearrangement was not reached here. For cells with high TCR expression, cDNA sequencing could yield over-representation. Across all four CD4+ subsets, people with type 1 diabetes showed modestly shorter TCRB CDR3s.

CDR3 size: 14 residues. The germline gives CDR1 MDHEN, CDR2 SYDVKM. The V gene end was trimmed by 8 bases and the J gene end by 7 bases; junction bases not matched to a gene: 9. One heparinised blood draw averaging about 116 mL was given by each donor. TCRB transcripts that were expressed got sequenced, as all of the isolated RNA had been reverse transcribed. Clones were read by immunoSEQ multiplex PCR, and TCRdb kept only the in-frame ones, dropping some. The sample contains 600,000 or so clones, around 15% of which appear only once. As concerns this clone: Its antigen is unidentified.

The source of this sequence is a man aged 18 to 35 with type 1 diabetes. This chain joins TRBV28 and TRBJ2-5, with 11 bases matching TRBD1. The sample taken for sequencing was naive CD4+ T cells from blood. The CDR3 sequence is CASGGQGAVGTQYF. The DNA for the CDR3 is TGTGCCAGCGGCGGACAGGGGGCGGTAGGGACCCAGTACTTC.